This is a list of T cell receptor beta chains from one sample in a study of T-cell memory formation after mild COVID-19. Each CDR3 protein gets one entry after TCRdb re-called the 5' RACE reads with MiXCR. The sample carries approximately 200,000 distinct CDR3 sequences, 16% recorded once. Source material: PBMCs or a T cell subset sorted from them (not recorded which). The receptors were gathered from an adult woman who had mild COVID-19 (a few samples of this study predate the infection). Cell type and time point are not known. Each CDR3 is given with its conserved first and last residue. The D gene is left open where the match is weak. The listing skips clone size in some rows; elsewhere it reads once, few, many or a size class.

clone size	V gene	J gene	D gene	CDR3 DNA	CDR3 protein
few	TRBV2	TRBJ2-1	NA	TGTGCCAGCAGTGAAGGGCAGGGCAGTGAGCAGTTCTTC	CASSEGQGSEQFF
NA	TRBV2	TRBJ1-6	NA	TGTGCCAGCAGTGAAGAGGGAAATTCACCCCTCCACTTT	CASSEEGNSPLHF
NA	TRBV12-3/TRBV12-4	TRBJ2-1	NA	TGTGCCAGCAGAGGGACCTCACGGAATGAGCAGTTCTTC	CASRGTSRNEQFF
NA	TRBV5-1	TRBJ2-5	NA	TGCGCCAGCAGCTTGGGCCACAGGGAGGAGACCCAGTACTTC	CASSLGHREETQYF
NA	TRBV28	TRBJ2-7	NA	TGTGCCAGCAGTCCGAGGCTGCGAGAGCAGTACTTC	CASSPRLREQYF
NA	TRBV6-5	TRBJ2-2	NA	TGTGCCAGCAGTTACTCGAGAGACACCGGGGAGCTGTTTTTT	CASSYSRDTGELFF
few	TRBV30	TRBJ1-2	NA	TGTGCCTGGAGTGTAAACAGCGGCAATGGCTACACCTTC	CAWSVNSGNGYTF
NA	TRBV7-3	TRBJ2-3	NA	TGTGCCAGCAGCCTGTCAGAGGTGGATACGCAGTATTTT	CASSLSEVDTQYF
NA	TRBV6-1	TRBJ1-5	NA	TGTGCCAGCAGTGAATGGGGCCTACCAAATCAGCCCCAGCATTTT	CASSEWGLPNQPQHF
NA	TRBV30	TRBJ1-5	NA	TGTGCCTGGAGTGGGGGATTCAATAGCAATCAGCCCCAGCATTTT	CAWSGGFNSNQPQHF
few	TRBV3-1	TRBJ1-1	TRBD1	TGTGCCAGCAGCCCGATGACAGGGAAAAAGCTTGAAGCTTTCTTT	CASSPMTGKKLEAFF
few	TRBV12-3/TRBV12-4	TRBJ2-5	NA	TGTGCCAGCAAAGGGCGTCTAGAGACCCAGTACTTC	CASKGRLETQYF
NA	TRBV7-6	TRBJ1-4	NA	TGTGCCAGCAGCCCGGTGGAGACTAATGAAAAACTGTTTTTT	CASSPVETNEKLFF
few	TRBV7-2	TRBJ1-1	NA	TGTGCCAGCAGCTCCCGAGGGAGTAGGATGAACACTGAAGCTTTCTTT	CASSSRGSRMNTEAFF
few	TRBV6-5	TRBJ1-5	NA	TGTGCCAGCAGTTCGCGACACCCCGTGGGCAATCAGCCCCAGCATTTT	CASSSRHPVGNQPQHF
few	TRBV18	TRBJ1-1	NA	TGTGCCAGCTCACCCGGACAGTCCGGTATGAACACTGAAGCTTTCTTT	CASSPGQSGMNTEAFF
NA	TRBV5-1	TRBJ2-3	NA	TGCGCCAGCAATCCCTCCCTTGCCGCAGATACGCAGTATTTT	CASNPSLAADTQYF
NA	TRBV7-2	TRBJ1-1	NA	TGTGCCAGCAGCTTAGGAGGGGGGGTCACTGAAGCTTTCTTT	CASSLGGGVTEAFF
NA	TRBV5-1	TRBJ2-1	TRBD2	TGCGCCAGCAACAGCGGAGCGGGGTCTGGGAACCGTAATGAGCAGTTCTTC	CASNSGAGSGNRNEQFF
NA	TRBV7-2	TRBJ2-1	TRBD2	TGTGCCAGCAGCCCGACTAGCGTGAGCTACAATGAGCAGTTCTTC	CASSPTSVSYNEQFF
few	TRBV7-6	TRBJ2-7	TRBD2	TGTGCCAGCAGCTTATCCCTCGGACTAGCGGCTACCTACGAGCAGTACTTC	CASSLSLGLAATYEQYF
NA	TRBV29-1	TRBJ1-1	NA	TGCAGCGTTGCGTGGGAGACTGAAGCTTTCTTT	CSVAWETEAFF
few	TRBV12-3/TRBV12-4	TRBJ1-4	NA	TGTGCCAGCAGCCACCACAGGGATGAAAAACTGTTTTTT	CASSHHRDEKLFF
few	TRBV5-1	TRBJ1-4	NA	TGCGCCAGCAGCTTGACGGGCAGGAGGGATGAAAAACTGTTTTTT	CASSLTGRRDEKLFF
few	TRBV25-1	TRBJ1-2	TRBD1	TGTGCCAGCAGACCCTACGGACAGGGGGGGTATGGCTACACCTTC	CASRPYGQGGYGYTF
NA	TRBV20-1	TRBJ2-7	TRBD1	TGCAGTGCTAGAGAGGGGACAGGGGGGGGCGAGCAGTACTTC	CSAREGTGGGEQYF
NA	TRBV20-1	TRBJ2-7	TRBD1	TGCAGTGCTAGAGTGGGGACAGGGGTGAACGAGCAGTACTTC	CSARVGTGVNEQYF
few	TRBV12-3/TRBV12-4	TRBJ2-2	NA	TGTGCCAGCAGCTCTTCCGGGCCTGGGGAGCTGTTTTTT	CASSSSGPGELFF
few	TRBV12-3/TRBV12-4	TRBJ2-2	NA	TGTGCCAGCATCCGCCGGGCCCCACCCGGGGAGCTGTTTTTT	CASIRRAPPGELFF
many	TRBV20-1	TRBJ1-3	TRBD1	TGCAGTGCTAGAGGAGGGACAGGGCTCTCTGGAAACACCATATATTTT	CSARGGTGLSGNTIYF
few	TRBV20-1	TRBJ2-4	TRBD2	TGCAGTGCTAGGAGCGTAGGAGCCACCGGGACTAGCGGGCCTCCCCGCGGCAAAAACATTCAGTACTTC	CSARSVGATGTSGPPRGKNIQYF
few	TRBV7-9	TRBJ2-1	TRBD2	TGTGCCAGCAGCCCGGGACTAGCGTTTCGGGGGCAGTTCTTC	CASSPGLAFRGQFF
NA	TRBV20-1	TRBJ1-3	NA	TGCAGTGCTAGAGACCCGACAGGTTTTTCCTCTGGAAACACCATATATTTT	CSARDPTGFSSGNTIYF
NA	TRBV4-1	TRBJ2-1	NA	TGCGCCAGCAGCCACCGGGACCGAACCAATGAGCAGTTCTTC	CASSHRDRTNEQFF
NA	TRBV10-3	TRBJ2-7	TRBD1	TGTGCCATCAGGAAAAAGACAGGGGATTCCTACGAGCAGTACTTC	CAIRKKTGDSYEQYF
NA	TRBV12-3/TRBV12-4	TRBJ2-1	TRBD1	TGTGCCAGCAGACCCGGGACAGGGGACTACAATGAGCAGTTCTTC	CASRPGTGDYNEQFF
NA	TRBV11-2	TRBJ2-1	TRBD2	TGTGCCAGCAGCCTCCGGACTAGCGGGAGTCGCTACAATGAGCAGTTCTTC	CASSLRTSGSRYNEQFF
NA	TRBV12-3/TRBV12-4	TRBJ2-7	NA	TGTGCCAGCAGTACCGGGACCCATCCCTACGAGCAGTACTTC	CASSTGTHPYEQYF
many	TRBV6-5	TRBJ1-1	NA	TGTGCCAGCAGCGCCGCAGGGAGGACTGAAGCTTTCTTT	CASSAAGRTEAFF
few	TRBV18	TRBJ2-7	NA	TGTGCCAGCTCACCGTCCACCACTCAGGACGAGCAGTACTTC	CASSPSTTQDEQYF
few	TRBV4-1	TRBJ2-2	NA	TGCGCCAGCAGCCAAGAGGTCAGGGGTCACGGGGAGCTGTTTTTT	CASSQEVRGHGELFF
many	TRBV7-9	TRBJ1-1	NA	TGTGCCAGCAGCTTAGACATGAACACTGAAGCTTTCTTT	CASSLDMNTEAFF
few	TRBV6-6	TRBJ2-3	TRBD2	TGTGCCAGCAGGGGTCTAGCGGGGGTCACAGATACGCAGTATTTT	CASRGLAGVTDTQYF
few	TRBV5-1	TRBJ2-1	TRBD1	TGCGCCAGCAGCTTGGGGCCGGGACAGGGGTACAATGAGCAGTTCTTC	CASSLGPGQGYNEQFF
few	TRBV20-1	TRBJ2-1	TRBD1	TGCAGTGCCGAGACAGGGGGCTATCATGAGCAGTTCTTC	CSAETGGYHEQFF
few	TRBV6-5	TRBJ2-1	NA	TGTGCCAGCAGTTACTCGGCGGGTAATTACAATGAGCAGTTCTTC	CASSYSAGNYNEQFF
NA	TRBV15	TRBJ2-3	NA	TGTGCCACCAGCGGCCTTTTTCTCACAGATACGCAGTATTTT	CATSGLFLTDTQYF
NA	TRBV7-2	TRBJ2-2	TRBD2	TGTGCCAGCAGCACTTTTAGGAGACTAGCGGGAGAGACCGGGGAGCTGTTTTTT	CASSTFRRLAGETGELFF
NA	TRBV5-1	TRBJ1-3	TRBD1	TGCGCCAGCAGCTTACTGACAGGGGCGATCGCTGGAAACACCATATATTTT	CASSLLTGAIAGNTIYF
NA	TRBV11-2	TRBJ1-3	NA	TGTGCCAGCAGATTTTTTGGGGGAAAGAGCTCTGGAAACACCATATATTTT	CASRFFGGKSSGNTIYF
many	TRBV18	TRBJ2-1	TRBD1	TGTGCCAGCTCACTCGACAGGGGGATCTACAATGAGCAGTTCTTC	CASSLDRGIYNEQFF